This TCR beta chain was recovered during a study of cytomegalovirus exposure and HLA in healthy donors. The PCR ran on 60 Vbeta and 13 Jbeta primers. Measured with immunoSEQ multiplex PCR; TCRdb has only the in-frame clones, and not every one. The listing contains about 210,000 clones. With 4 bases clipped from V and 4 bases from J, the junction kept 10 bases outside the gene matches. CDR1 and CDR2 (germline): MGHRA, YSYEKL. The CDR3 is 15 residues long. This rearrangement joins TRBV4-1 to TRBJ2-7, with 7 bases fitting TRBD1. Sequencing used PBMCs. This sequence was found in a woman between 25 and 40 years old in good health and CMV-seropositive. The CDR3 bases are TGCGCCAGCAGCCTAATCCCCGACAGGGTATACGAGCAGTACTTC. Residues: CASSLIPDRVYEQYF.